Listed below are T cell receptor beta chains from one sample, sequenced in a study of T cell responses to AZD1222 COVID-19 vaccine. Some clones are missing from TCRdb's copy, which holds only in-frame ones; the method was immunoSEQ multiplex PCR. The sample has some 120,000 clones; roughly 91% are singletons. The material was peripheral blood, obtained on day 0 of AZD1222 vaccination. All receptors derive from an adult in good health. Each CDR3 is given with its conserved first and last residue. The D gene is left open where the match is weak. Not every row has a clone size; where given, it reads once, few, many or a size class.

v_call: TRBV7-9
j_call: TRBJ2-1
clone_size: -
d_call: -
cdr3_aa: CASSLITLAPSSYNEQFF
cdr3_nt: TGTGCCAGCAGCTTAATAACCCTAGCGCCCAGCTCCTACAATGAGCAGTTCTTC

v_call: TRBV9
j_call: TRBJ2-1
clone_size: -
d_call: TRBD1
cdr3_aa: CASSYWTGSYNEQFF
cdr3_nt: TGTGCCAGCTCCTATTGGACAGGGTCTTACAATGAGCAGTTCTTC

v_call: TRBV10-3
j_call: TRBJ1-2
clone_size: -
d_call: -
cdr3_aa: CAISGGGRETGYTF
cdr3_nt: TGTGCCATCAGTGGGGGGGGCAGGGAGACTGGCTACACCTTC

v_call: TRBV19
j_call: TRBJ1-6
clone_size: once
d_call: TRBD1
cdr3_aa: CASTHRQGRSNSPLHF
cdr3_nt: TGTGCCAGTACCCACAGACAGGGGCGCTCCAATTCACCCCTCCACTTT

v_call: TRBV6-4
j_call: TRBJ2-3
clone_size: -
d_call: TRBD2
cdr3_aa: CASSVGGGTDTQYF
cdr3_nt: TGTGCCAGCAGTGTTGGGGGGGGCACAGATACGCAGTATTTT

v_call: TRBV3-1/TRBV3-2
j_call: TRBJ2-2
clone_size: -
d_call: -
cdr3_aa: CASSQEGGPNTGELFF
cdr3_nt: TGTGCCAGCAGCCAAGAGGGGGGGCCGAACACCGGGGAGCTGTTTTTT

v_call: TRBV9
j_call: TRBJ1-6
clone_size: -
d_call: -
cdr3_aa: CASSSLTGGSQNSPLHF
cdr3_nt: TGTGCCAGCAGCTCACTCACGGGGGGCAGCCAGAATTCACCCCTCCACTTT

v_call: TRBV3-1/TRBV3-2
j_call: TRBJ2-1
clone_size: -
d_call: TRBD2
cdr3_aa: CASSPRPSGANNEQFF
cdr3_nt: TGTGCCAGCAGCCCGCGCCCTAGCGGGGCCAACAATGAGCAGTTCTTC

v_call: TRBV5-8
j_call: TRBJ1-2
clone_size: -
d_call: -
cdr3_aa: CASRATFDGYTF
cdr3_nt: TGTGCCAGCAGGGCGACGTTCGATGGCTACACCTTC

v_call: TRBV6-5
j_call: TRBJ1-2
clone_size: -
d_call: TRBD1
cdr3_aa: CASSPGGNPYGYTF
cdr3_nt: TGTGCCAGCAGCCCAGGGGGCAACCCTTATGGCTACACCTTC

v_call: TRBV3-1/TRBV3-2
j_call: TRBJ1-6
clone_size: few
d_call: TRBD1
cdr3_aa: CASSQAYGTGNSPLHF
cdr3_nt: TGTGCCAGCAGCCAAGCATATGGGACAGGGAATTCACCCCTCCACTTT

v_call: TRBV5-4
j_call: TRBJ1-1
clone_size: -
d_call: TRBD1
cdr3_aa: CASSLDRGNTEAFF
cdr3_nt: TGTGCCAGCAGCTTGGACAGGGGAAACACTGAAGCTTTCTTT

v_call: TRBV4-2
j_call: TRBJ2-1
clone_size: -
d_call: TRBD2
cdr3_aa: CASSQDLSSVAGEGNEQFF
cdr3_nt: TGTGCCAGCAGCCAAGATTTATCGTCCGTGGCGGGGGAAGGCAATGAGCAGTTCTTC

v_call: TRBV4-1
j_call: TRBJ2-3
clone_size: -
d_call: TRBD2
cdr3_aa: CASSQDSLAGGQDTQYF
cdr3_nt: TGCGCCAGCAGCCAAGATTCCTTAGCGGGGGGGCAAGATACGCAGTATTTT

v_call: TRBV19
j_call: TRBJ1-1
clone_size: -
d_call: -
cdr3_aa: CASRPGVRDTEAFF
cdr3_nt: TGTGCCAGTAGACCAGGAGTAAGGGACACTGAAGCTTTCTTT

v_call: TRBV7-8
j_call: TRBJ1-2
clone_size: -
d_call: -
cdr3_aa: CASSQRNYGYTF
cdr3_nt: TGTGCCAGCAGTCAAAGAAACTATGGCTACACCTTC

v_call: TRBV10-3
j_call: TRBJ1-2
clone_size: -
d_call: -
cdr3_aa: CAISEPTTHRPDSYGYTF
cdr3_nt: TGTGCCATCAGTGAGCCTACCACCCACAGGCCCGATAGCTATGGCTACACCTTC

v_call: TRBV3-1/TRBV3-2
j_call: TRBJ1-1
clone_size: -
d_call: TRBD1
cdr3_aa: CASSQAGTGEAFF
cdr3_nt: TGTGCCAGCAGCCAAGCCGGGACAGGTGAAGCTTTCTTT

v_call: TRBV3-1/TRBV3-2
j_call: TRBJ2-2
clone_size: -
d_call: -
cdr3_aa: CASSPTPTPGGELFF
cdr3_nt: TGTGCCAGCAGCCCCACTCCCACTCCTGGAGGGGAGCTGTTTTTT

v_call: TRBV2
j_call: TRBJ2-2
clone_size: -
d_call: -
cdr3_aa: CASSAAGFTAGELFF
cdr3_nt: TGTGCCAGCAGCGCCGCGGGTTTTACAGCCGGGGAGCTGTTTTTT

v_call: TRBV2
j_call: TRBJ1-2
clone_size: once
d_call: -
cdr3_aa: CANTSGRNYGYTF
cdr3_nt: TGTGCCAACACTTCGGGACGGAATTATGGCTACACCTTC

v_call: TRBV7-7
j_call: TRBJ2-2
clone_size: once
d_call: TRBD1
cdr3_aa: CASSLAPRGTGELFF
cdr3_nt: TGTGCCAGCAGCTTAGCCCCCAGGGGGACCGGGGAGCTGTTTTTT

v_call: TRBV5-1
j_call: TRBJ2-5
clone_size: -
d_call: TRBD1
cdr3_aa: CASSLGQGAETQYF
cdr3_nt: TGCGCCAGCAGCTTGGGACAGGGGGCCGAGACCCAGTACTTC

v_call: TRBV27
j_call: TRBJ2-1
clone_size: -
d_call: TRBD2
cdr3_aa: CASSTSTSGADEQFF
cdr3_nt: TGTGCCAGCAGCACCTCGACTAGCGGGGCGGATGAGCAGTTCTTC

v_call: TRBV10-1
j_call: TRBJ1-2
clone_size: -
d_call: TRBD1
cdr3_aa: CASSPGTGNYGYTF
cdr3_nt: TGCGCCAGCAGCCCCGGGACAGGGAACTATGGCTACACCTTC

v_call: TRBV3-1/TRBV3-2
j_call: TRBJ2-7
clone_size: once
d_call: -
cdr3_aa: CASSQGGQQYF
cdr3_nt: TGTGCCAGCAGCCAGGGGGGCCAGCAGTACTTC

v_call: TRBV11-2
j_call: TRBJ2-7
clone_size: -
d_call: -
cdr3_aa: CASSFAGTQYEQYF
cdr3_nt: TGTGCCAGCAGCTTCGCCGGGACCCAATACGAGCAGTACTTC

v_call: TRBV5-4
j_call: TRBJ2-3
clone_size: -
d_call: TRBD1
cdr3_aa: CASSLGRDRATDTQYF
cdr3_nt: TGTGCCAGCAGCTTGGGCCGGGACAGGGCCACAGATACGCAGTATTTT

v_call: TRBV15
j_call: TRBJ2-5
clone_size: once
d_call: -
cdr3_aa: CATSREGAHQETQYF
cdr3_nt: TGTGCCACCAGCAGAGAAGGCGCCCATCAAGAGACCCAGTACTTC

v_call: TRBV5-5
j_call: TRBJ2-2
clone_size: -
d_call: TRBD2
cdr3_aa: CASSASGGANTGELFF
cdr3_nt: TGTGCCAGCAGCGCCAGCGGGGGAGCGAACACCGGGGAGCTGTTTTTT

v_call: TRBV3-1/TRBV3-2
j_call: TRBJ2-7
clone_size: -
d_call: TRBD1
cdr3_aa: CASTPFGTGTYEQYF
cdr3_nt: TGTGCCAGCACCCCGTTTGGGACAGGGACCTACGAGCAGTACTTC

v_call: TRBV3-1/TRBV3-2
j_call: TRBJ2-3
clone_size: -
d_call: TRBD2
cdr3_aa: CASSQGTSWGTDTQYF
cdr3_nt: TGTGCCAGCAGCCAAGGGACTAGTTGGGGCACAGATACGCAGTATTTT

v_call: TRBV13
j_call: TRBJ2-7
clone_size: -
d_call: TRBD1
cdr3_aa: CASSWTGMANEQYF
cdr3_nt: TGTGCCAGCAGCTGGACAGGGATGGCGAACGAGCAGTACTTC

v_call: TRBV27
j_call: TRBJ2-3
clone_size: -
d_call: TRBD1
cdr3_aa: CASSSRQGSTDTQYF
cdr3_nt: TGTGCCAGCAGCTCACGACAGGGAAGCACAGATACGCAGTATTTT

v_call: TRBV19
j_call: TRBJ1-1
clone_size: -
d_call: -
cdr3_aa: CASKRFQNTEAFF
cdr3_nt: TGTGCCAGTAAACGCTTCCAAAACACTGAAGCTTTCTTT

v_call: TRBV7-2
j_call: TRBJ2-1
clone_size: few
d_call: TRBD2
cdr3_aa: CASSGMGGAGALSYNEQFF
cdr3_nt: TGTGCCAGCAGCGGGATGGGAGGAGCGGGGGCCCTCTCCTACAATGAGCAGTTCTTC

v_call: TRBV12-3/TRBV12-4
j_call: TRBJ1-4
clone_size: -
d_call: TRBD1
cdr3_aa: CASATGSNEKLFF
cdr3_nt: TGTGCCAGCGCGACAGGGAGTAATGAAAAACTGTTTTTT

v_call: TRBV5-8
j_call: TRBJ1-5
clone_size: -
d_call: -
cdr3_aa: CASSWGTGNNQPQHF
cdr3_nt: TGTGCCAGCAGCTGGGGAACAGGGAACAATCAGCCCCAGCATTTT

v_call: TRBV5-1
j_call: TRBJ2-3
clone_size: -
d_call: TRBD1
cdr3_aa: CASSLQGAEDTQYF
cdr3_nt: TGCGCCAGCAGCTTGCAGGGGGCAGAAGATACGCAGTATTTT

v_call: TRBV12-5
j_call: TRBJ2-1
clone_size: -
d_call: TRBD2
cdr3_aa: CASGLVNWGGSYNEQFF
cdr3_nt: TGTGCTAGTGGTTTGGTAAACTGGGGGGGCTCCTACAATGAGCAGTTCTTC

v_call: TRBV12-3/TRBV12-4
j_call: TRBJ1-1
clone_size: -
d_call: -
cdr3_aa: CASSWGNEAFF
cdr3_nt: TGTGCCAGCAGTTGGGGTAACGAAGCTTTCTTT

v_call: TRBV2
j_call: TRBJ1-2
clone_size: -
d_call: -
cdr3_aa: CASADRQDDYGYTF
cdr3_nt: TGTGCCAGCGCAGATCGACAGGACGACTATGGCTACACCTTC

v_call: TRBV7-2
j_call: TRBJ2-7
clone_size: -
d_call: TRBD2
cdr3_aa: CASSSSAGGFYEQYF
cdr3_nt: TGTGCCAGCAGCTCCAGTGCGGGGGGGTTCTACGAGCAGTACTTC

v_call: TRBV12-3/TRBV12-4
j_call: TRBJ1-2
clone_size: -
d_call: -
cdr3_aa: CASSRDTNYGYTF
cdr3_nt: TGTGCCAGCAGTAGGGATACTAACTATGGCTACACCTTC

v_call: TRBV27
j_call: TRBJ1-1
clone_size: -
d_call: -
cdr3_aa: CASSSPTGGRTEAFF
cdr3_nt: TGTGCCAGCAGTTCTCCGACGGGTGGGCGCACTGAAGCTTTCTTT

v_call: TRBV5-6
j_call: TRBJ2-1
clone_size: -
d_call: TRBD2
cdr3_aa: CASSVSGGYSYNEQFF
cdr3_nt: TGTGCCAGCAGCGTGTCGGGGGGGTACTCCTACAATGAGCAGTTCTTC